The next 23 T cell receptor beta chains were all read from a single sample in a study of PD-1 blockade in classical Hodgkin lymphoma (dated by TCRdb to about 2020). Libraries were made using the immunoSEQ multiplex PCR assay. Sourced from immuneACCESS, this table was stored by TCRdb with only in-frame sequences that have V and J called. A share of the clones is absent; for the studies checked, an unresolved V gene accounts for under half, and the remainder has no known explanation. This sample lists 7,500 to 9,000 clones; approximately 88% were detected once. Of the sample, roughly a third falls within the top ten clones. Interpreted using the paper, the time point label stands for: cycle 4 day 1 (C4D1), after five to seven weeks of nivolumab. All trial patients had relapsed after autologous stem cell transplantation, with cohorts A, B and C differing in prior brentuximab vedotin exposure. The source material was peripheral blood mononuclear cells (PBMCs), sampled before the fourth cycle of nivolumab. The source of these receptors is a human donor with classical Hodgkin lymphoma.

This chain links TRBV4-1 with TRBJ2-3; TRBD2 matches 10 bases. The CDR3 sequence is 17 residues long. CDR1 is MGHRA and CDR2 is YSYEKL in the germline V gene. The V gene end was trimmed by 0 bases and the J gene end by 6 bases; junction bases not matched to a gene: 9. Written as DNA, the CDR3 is TGCGCCAGCAGCCAAGAAGCGGAGCGGGAGGGCCGGGATACGCAGTATTTT. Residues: CASSQEAEREGRDTQYF.

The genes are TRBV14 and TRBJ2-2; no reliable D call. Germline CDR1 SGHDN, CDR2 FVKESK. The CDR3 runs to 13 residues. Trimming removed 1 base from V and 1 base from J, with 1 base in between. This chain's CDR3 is CASSQGNTGELFF. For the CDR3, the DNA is TGTGCCAGCAGCCAAGGGAACACCGGGGAGCTGTTTTTT.

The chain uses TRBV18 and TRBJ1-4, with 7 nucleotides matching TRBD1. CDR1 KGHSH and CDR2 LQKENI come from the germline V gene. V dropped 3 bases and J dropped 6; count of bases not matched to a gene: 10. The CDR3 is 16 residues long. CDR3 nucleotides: TGTGCCAGCTCACCCCAAATTACAGGGGATTATGAAAAACTGTTTTTT. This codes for CASSPQITGDYEKLFF.

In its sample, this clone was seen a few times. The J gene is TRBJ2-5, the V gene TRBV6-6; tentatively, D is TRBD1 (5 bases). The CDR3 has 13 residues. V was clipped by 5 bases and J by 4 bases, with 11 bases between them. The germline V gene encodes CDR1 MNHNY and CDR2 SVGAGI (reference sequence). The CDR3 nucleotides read TGTGCCAGCAGTAATGACAGTGGAGAGACCCAGTACTTC. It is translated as CASSNDSGETQYF.

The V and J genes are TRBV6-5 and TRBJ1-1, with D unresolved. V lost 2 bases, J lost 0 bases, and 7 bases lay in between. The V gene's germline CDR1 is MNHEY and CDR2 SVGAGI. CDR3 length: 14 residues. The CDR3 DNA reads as TGTGCCAGCAGTTACAGGGCCTTGAACACTGAAGCTTTCTTT. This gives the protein CASSYRALNTEAFF.

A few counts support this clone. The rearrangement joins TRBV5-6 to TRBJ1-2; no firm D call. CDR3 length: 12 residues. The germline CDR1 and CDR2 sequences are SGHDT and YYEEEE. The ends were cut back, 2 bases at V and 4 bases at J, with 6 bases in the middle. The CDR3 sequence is CASSFDTYGYTF. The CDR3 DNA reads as TGTGCCAGCAGCTTCGACACCTATGGCTACACCTTC.

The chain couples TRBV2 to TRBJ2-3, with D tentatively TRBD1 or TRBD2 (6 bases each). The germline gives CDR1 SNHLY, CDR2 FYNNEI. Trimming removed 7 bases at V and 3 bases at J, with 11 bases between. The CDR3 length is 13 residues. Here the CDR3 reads CASIWGATDTQYF. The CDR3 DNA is TGTGCCAGCATTTGGGGGGCAACAGATACGCAGTATTTT.

CDR3 protein: CASSTTGEDENTEAFF. The DNA of the CDR3 is TGTGCCAGCAGTACAACCGGGGAAGATGAAAACACTGAAGCTTTCTTT. This sequence joins TRBV7-3 and TRBJ1-1; D unresolved. V lost 6 bases, J lost 2 bases, and 19 bases lay in between. This CDR3 contains 16 residues. The germline CDR1 and CDR2 sequences are SGHTA and FQGTGA.

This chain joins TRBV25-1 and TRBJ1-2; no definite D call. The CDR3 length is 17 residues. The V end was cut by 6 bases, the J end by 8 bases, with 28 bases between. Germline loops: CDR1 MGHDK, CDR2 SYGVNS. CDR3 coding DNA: TGTGCCAGCAGAGGTCCCGCACAGCGGTCCACCCGGGGAGGCTACACCTTC. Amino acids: CASRGPAQRSTRGGYTF.

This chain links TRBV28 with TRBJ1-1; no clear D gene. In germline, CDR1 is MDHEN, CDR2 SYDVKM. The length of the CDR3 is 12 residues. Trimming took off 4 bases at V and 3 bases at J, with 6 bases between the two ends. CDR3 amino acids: CASSWLYTEAFF. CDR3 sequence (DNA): TGTGCCAGCAGTTGGCTGTACACTGAAGCTTTCTTT. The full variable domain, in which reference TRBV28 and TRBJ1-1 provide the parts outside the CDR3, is DVKVTQSSRYLVKRTGEKVFLECVQDMDHENMFWYRQDPGLGLRLIYFSYDVKMKEKGDIPEGYSVSREKKERFSLILESASTNQTSMYLCASSWLYTEAFFGQGTRLTVV.

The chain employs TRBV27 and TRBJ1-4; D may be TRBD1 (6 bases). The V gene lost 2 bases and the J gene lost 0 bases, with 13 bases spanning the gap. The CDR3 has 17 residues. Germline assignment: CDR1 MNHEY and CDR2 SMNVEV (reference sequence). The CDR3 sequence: CASSLRGTLATNEKLFF. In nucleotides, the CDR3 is TGTGCCAGCAGTTTACGGGGGACACTCGCAACTAATGAAAAACTGTTTTTT.

CDR3 amino acids: CASSLSLASREQYF. In DNA, the CDR3 is TGTGCCAGCAGCTTAAGCCTAGCGTCGAGAGAGCAGTACTTC. The chain joins TRBV7-2 to TRBJ2-7, with D perhaps TRBD2 (6 bases). There are 14 residues in the CDR3. Between the trimmed V and J ends, which lost 2 bases and 7 bases, there was a span of 15 bases. CDR1 is SGHTA and CDR2 is FQGNSA in the germline V gene.

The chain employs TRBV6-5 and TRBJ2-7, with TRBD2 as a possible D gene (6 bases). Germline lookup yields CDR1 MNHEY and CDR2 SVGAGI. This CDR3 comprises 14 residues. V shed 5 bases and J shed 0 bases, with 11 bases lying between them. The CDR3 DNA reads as TGTGCCAGCAGTCCGACTAGGGCCTCCTACGAGCAGTACTTC. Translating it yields CASSPTRASYEQYF.

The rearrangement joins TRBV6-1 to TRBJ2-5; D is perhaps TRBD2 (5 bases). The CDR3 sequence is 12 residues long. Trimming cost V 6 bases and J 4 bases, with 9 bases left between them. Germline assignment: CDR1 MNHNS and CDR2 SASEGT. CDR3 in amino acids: CASRPAGETQYF. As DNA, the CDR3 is TGTGCCAGCAGACCGGCGGGAGAGACCCAGTACTTC.

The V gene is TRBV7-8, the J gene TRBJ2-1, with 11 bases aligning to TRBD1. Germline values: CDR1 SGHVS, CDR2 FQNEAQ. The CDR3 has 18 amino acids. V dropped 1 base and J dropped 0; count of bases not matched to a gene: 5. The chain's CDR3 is CASSLVFGTGGSYNEQFF. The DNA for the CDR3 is TGTGCCAGCAGCTTAGTTTTTGGGACAGGGGGCTCCTACAATGAGCAGTTCTTC.

CDR3 bases: TGTGCCAGCAGTGAATTTCTGAGCCACGGAGCTTTCTTT. Translated, it gives CASSEFLSHGAFF. V is TRBV25-1 and J is TRBJ1-1, with D uncertain. The CDR3 consists of 13 residues. CDR1 and CDR2 (germline): MGHDK, SYGVNS. The V end lost 1 base, the J end lost 10 bases, and 13 bases lay between the germline ends.

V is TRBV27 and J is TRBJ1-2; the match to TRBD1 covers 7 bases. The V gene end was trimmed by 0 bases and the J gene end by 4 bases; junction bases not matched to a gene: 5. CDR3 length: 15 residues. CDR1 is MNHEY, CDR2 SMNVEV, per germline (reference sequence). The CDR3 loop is CASSLSPGQSYGYTF. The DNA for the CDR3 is TGTGCCAGCAGTTTATCGCCGGGACAGAGCTATGGCTACACCTTC.

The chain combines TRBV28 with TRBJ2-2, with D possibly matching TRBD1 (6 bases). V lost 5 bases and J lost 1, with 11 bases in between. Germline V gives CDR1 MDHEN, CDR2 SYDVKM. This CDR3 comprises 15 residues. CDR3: CASSPPTGNTGELFF. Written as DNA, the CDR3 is TGTGCCAGCAGTCCCCCGACAGGGAACACCGGGGAGCTGTTTTTT.

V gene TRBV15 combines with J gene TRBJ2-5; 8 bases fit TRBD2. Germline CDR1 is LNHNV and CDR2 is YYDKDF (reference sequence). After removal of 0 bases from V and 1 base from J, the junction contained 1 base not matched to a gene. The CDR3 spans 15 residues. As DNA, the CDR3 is TGTGCCACCAGCAGAGAAACTAGCGGCCAAGAGACCCAGTACTTC. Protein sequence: CATSRETSGQETQYF. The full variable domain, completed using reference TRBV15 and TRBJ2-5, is DAMVIQNPRYQVTQFGKPVTLSCSQTLNHNVMYWYQQKSSQAPKLLFHYYDKDFNNEADTPDNFQSRRPNTSFCFLDIRSPGLGDTAMYLCATSRETSGQETQYFGPGTRLLVL.

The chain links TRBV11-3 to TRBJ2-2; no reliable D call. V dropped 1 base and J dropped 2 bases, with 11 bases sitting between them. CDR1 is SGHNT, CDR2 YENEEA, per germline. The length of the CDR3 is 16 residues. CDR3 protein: CASSLAGGRNTGELFF. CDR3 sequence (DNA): TGTGCCAGCAGCTTAGCGGGCGGAAGAAACACCGGGGAGCTGTTTTTT.

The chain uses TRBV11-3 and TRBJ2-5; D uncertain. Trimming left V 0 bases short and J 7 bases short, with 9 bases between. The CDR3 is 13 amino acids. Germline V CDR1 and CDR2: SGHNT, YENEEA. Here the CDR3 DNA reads TGTGCCAGCAGCTTAGAACGCAGAGGGACCCAGTACTTC. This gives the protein CASSLERRGTQYF.

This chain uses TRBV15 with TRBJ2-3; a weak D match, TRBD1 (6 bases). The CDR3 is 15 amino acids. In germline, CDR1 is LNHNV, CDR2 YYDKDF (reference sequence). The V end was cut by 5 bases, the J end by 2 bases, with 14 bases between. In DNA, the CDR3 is TGTGCCACCAGCGGGGTCAGGGGCTCCACAGATACGCAGTATTTT. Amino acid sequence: CATSGVRGSTDTQYF.

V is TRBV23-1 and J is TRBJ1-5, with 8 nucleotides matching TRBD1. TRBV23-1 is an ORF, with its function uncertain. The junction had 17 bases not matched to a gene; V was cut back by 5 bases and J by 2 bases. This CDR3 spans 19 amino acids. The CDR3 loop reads CASSVLPQGAVVGNQPQHF. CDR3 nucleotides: TGCGCCAGCAGTGTTCTACCGCAGGGGGCAGTCGTCGGCAATCAGCCCCAGCATTTT.